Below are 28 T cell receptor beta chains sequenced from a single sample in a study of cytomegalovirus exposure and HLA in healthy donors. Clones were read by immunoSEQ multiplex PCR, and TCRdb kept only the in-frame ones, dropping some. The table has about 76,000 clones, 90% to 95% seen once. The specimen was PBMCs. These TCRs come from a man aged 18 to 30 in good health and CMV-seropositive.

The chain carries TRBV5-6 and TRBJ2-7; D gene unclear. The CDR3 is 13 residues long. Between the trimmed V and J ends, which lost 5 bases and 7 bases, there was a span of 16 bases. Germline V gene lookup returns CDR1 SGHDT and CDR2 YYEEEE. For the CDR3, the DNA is TGTGCCAGCAGATTAAACGGGTTTAGAGAGCAGTACTTC. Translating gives CASRLNGFREQYF.

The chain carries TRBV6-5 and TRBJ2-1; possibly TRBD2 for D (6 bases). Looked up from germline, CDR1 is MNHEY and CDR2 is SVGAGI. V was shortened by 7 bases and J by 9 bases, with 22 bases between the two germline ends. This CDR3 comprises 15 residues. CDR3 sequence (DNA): TGTGCCAGCACCAGAACCATCGGGACTCCGGGTGAGCAGTTCTTC. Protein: CASTRTIGTPGEQFF.

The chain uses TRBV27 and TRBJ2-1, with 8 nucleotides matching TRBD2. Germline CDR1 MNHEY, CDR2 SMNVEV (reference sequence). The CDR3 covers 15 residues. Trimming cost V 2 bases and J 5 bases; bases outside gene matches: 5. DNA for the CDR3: TGTGCCAGCAGTTTAAGCGGGAGAGTTAACAATGAGCAGTTCTTC. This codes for CASSLSGRVNNEQFF.

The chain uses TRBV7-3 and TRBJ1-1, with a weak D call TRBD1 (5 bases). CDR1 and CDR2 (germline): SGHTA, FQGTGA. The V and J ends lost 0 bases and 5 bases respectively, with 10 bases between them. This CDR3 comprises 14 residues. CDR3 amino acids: CASSLTGGMTEAFF. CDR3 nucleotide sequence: TGTGCCAGCAGCTTAACGGGGGGTATGACTGAAGCTTTCTTT. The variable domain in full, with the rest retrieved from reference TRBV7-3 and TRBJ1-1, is GAGVSQTPSNKVTEKGKYVELRCDPISGHTALYWYRQSLGQGPEFLIYFQGTGAADDSGLPNDRFFAVRPEGSVSTLKIQRTERGDSAVYLCASSLTGGMTEAFFGQGTRLTVV.

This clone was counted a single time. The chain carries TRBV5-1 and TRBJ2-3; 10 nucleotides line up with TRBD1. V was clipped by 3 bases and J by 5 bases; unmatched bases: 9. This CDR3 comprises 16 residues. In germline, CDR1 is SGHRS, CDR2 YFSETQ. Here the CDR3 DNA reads TGCGCCAGCAGCTCATCCGGGACAGGGGTGGGAGATACGCAGTATTTT. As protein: CASSSSGTGVGDTQYF.

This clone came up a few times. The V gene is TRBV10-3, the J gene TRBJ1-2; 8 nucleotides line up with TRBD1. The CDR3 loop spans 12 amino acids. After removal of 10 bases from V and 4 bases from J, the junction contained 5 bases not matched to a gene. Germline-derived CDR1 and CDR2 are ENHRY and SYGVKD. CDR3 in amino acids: CASDRGGYGYTF. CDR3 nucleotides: TGTGCCAGCGACAGGGGCGGCTATGGCTACACCTTC.

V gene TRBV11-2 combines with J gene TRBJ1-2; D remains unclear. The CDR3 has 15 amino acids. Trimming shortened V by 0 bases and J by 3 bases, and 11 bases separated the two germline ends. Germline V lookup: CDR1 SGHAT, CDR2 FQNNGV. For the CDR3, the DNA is TGTGCCAGCAGCTTAGAATATGTCGGGGACTATGGCTACACCTTC. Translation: CASSLEYVGDYGYTF.

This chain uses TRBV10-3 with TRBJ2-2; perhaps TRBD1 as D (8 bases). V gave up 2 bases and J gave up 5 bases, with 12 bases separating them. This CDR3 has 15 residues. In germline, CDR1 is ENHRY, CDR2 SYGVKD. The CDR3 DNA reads TGTGCCATCAGTGAGACAGGGGGGGGAACCGGGGAGCTGTTTTTT. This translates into CAISETGGGTGELFF.

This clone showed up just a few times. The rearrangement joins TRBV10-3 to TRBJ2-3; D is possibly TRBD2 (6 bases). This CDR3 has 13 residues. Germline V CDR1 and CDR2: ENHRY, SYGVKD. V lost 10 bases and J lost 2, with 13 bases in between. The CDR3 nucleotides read TGTGCCACCGGGAGACGGAACACAGATACGCAGTATTTT. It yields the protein CATGRRNTDTQYF.

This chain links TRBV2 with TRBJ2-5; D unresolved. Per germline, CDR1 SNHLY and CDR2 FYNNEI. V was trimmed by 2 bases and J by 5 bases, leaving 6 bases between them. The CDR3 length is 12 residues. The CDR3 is CASSELQETQYF. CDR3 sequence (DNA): TGTGCCAGCAGTGAATTACAGGAGACCCAGTACTTC.

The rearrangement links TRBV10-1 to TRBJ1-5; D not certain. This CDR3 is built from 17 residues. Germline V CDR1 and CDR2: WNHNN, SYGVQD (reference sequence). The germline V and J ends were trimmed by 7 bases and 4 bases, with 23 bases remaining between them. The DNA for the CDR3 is TGCGCCAGCATTAAATGTTTAAGGGAGAGAGGTAATCAGCCCCAGCATTTT. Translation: CASIKCLRERGNQPQHF.

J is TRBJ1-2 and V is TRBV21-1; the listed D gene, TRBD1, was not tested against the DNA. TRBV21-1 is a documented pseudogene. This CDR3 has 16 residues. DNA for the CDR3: TGTGCCAGCAGAGTCGGGACAGGGGGCGAGAACTATGGCTACACCTTC. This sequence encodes CASRVGTGGENYGYTF.

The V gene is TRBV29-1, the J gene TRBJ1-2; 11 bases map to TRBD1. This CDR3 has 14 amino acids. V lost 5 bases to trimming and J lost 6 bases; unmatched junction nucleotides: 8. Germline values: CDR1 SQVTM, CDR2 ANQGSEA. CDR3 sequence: CSVLRTGGRDGYTF. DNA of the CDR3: TGCAGCGTTTTAAGGACAGGGGGCAGAGATGGCTACACCTTC.

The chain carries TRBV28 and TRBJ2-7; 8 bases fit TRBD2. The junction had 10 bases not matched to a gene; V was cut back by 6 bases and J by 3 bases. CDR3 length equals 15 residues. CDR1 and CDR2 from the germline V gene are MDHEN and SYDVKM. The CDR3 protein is CASRQGLAEVYEQYF. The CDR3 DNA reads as TGTGCCAGCAGGCAAGGACTAGCCGAAGTCTACGAGCAGTACTTC.

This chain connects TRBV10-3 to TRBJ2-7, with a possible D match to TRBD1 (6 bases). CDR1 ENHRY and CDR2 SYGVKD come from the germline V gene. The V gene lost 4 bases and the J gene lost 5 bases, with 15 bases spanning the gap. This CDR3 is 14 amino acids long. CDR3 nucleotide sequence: TGTGCCATCAGTGTCGGGCAGGGGACCGACGAGCAGTACTTC. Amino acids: CAISVGQGTDEQYF.

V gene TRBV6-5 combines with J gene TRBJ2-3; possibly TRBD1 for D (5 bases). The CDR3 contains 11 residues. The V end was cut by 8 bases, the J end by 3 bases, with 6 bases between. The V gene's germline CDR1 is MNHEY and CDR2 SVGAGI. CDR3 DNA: TGTGCCAGCCGACAGACAGATACGCAGTATTTT. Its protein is CASRQTDTQYF.

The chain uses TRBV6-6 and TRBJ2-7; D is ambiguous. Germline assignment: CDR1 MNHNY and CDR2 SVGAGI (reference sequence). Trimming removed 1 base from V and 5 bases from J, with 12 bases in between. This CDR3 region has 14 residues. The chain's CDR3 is CASSYLASFNEQYF. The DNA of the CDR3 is TGTGCCAGCAGTTACTTGGCCTCATTCAACGAGCAGTACTTC.

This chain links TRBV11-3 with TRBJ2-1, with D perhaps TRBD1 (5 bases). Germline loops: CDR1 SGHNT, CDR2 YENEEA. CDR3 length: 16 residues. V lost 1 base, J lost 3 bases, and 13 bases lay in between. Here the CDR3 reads CASSLARGRVYNEQFF. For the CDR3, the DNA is TGTGCCAGCAGCTTAGCTAGGGGTAGGGTCTACAATGAGCAGTTCTTC.

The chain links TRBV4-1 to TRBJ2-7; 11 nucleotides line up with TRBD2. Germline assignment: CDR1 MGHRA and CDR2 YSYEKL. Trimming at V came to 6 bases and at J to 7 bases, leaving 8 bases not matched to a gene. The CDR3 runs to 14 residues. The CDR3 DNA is TGCGCCAGCAGGCCTAGCGGGAGGTCGCGGGAGCAGTACTTC. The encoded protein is CASRPSGRSREQYF.

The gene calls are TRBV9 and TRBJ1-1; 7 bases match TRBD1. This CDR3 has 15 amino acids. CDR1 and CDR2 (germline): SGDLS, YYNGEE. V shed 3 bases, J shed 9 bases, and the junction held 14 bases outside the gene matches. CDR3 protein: CASSDIAGTATKAFF. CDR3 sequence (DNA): TGTGCCAGCAGCGATATTGCCGGGACAGCCACGAAAGCTTTCTTT.

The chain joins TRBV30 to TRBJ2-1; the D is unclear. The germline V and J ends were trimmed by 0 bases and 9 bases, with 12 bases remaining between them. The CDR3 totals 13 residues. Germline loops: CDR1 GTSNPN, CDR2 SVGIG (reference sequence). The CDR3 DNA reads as TGTGCCTGGAGTGTAATGCCGGTTGGTGAGCAGTTCTTC. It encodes CAWSVMPVGEQFF.

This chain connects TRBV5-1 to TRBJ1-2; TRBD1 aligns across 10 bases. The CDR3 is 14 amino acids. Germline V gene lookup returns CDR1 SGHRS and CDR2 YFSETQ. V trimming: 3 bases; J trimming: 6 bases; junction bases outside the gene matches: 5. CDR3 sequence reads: CASSSTGTGDGYTF. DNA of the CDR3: TGCGCCAGCAGCTCGACCGGGACAGGGGATGGCTACACCTTC.

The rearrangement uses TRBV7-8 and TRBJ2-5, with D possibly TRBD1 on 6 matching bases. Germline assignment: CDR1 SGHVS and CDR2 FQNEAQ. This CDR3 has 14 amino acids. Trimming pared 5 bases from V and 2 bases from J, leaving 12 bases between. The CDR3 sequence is CASSPQDSQETQYF. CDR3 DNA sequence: TGTGCCAGCAGCCCCCAGGACAGTCAAGAGACCCAGTACTTC. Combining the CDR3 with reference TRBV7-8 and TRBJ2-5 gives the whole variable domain GAGVSQSPRYKVAKRGQDVALRCDPISGHVSLFWYQQALGQGPEFLTYFQNEAQLDKSGLPSDRFFAERPEGSVSTLKIQRTQQEDSAVYLCASSPQDSQETQYFGPGTRLLVL.

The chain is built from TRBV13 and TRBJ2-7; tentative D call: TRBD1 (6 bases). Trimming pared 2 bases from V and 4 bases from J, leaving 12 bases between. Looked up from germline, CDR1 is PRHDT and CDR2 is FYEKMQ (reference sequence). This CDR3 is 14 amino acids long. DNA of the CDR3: TGTGCCAGCAGCTTATCGGGACACAAGTACGAGCAGTACTTC. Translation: CASSLSGHKYEQYF.

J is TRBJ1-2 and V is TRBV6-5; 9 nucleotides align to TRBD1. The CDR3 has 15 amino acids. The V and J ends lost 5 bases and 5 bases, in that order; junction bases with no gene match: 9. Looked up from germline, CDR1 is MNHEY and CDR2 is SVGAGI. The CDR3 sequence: CASSGTGRSGYGYTF. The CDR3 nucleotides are TGTGCCAGCAGTGGGACAGGGAGGAGCGGGTATGGCTACACCTTC.

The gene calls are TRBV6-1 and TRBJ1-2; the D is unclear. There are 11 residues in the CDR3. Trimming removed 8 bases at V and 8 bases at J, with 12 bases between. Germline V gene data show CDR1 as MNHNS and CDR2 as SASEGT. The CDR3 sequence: CASGLVGGYTF. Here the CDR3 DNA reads TGTGCCAGCGGGCTCGTCGGAGGCTACACCTTC.

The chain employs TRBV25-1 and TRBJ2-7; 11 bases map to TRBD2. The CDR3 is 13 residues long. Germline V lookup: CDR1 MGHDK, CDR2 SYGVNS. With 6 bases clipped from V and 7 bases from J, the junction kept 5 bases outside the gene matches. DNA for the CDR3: TGTGCCAGCAGAGTTAGCGGGAGGGGGGAGCAGTACTTC. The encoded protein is CASRVSGRGEQYF.

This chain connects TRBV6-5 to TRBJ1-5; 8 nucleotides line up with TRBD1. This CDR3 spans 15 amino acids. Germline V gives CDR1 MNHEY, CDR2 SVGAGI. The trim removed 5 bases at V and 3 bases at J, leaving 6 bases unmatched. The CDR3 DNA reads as TGTGCCAGCAGTCCTGAGGGACAGGACAATCAGCCCCAGCATTTT. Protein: CASSPEGQDNQPQHF.